This T cell receptor (beta chain) was recorded in a study of CD8 T cells in ankylosing spondylitis. General study results and limits: Blood of patients with ankylosing spondylitis appeared to be characterized by a TCR beta motif of eight highly homologous variants. Clones linked with disease were CD8+ and fairly uncommon in the peripheral blood.

CDR1 ENHRY and CDR2 SYGVKD come from the germline V gene. Trimming pared 6 bases from V and 6 bases from J, leaving 11 bases between. The CDR3 has 12 residues. TCRdb re-derived calls from the 5' RACE reads in MiXCR, one entry per CDR3 protein. The sample includes around 770,000 distinct CDR3 sequences, 10% to 15% of them seen just once. This clonotype showed up just a few times. Its antigen remains unknown. The V and J genes are TRBV10-3 and TRBJ1-2, with D maybe TRBD1 (5 bases). This TCR came from a male donor with ankylosing spondylitis. The sample was blood, either unsorted or a sorted T cell fraction (not recorded which). The DNA for the CDR3 is TGTGCCATCAGGAGGGCCAGGGATGGCTACACCTTC. Protein sequence: CAIRRARDGYTF.